The clone carrying this T cell receptor (beta chain) was seen only a few times. The V gene's germline CDR1 is PRHDT and CDR2 FYEKMQ (reference sequence). The CDR3 contains 18 residues. The V segment lost 3 bases and the J segment 3 bases; nucleotides outside the gene matches: 11. TCRdb re-called the RT-PCR reads through MiXCR, storing one row per CDR3 protein. The data show some 800,000 distinct CDR3 sequences, 21% seen once. The sample comes from a study of response to subunit inactivated influenza vaccine. V is TRBV13 and J is TRBJ2-5; TRBD2 agrees at 12 bases. The sequenced sample was PBMCs from blood, obtained more than 4 days after vaccination. This TCR was sampled from a man aged 50 to 59 who received an inactivated influenza vaccine. The chain's CDR3 is CASSFHNGLAGLKETQYF. The CDR3, as DNA: TGTGCCAGCAGCTTCCACAACGGACTAGCGGGGCTCAAAGAGACCCAGTACTTC.